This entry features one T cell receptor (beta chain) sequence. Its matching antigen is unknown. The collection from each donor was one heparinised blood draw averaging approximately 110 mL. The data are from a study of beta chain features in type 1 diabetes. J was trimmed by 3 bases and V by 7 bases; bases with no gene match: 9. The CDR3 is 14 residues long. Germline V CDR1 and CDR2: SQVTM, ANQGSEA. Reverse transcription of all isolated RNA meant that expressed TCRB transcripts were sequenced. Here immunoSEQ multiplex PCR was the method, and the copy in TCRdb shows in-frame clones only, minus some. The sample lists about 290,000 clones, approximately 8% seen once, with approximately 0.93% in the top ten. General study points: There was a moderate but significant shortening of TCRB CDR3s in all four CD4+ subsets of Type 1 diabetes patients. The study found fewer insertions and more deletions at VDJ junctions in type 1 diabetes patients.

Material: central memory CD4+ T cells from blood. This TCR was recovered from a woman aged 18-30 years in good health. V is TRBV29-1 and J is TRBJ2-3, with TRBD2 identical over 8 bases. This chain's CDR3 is CSADFGGGTDTQYF. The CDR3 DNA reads TGCAGCGCCGACTTCGGGGGGGGGACAGATACGCAGTATTTT.